This T cell receptor (beta chain) was obtained from a study of cytomegalovirus exposure and HLA in healthy donors. Study summary: A subsequent analysis reported that the 120 or so validation repertoires were produced on the same platform that had also been used for the 600 to 800 first-cohort repertoires.

The germline gives CDR1 MNHNY, CDR2 SVGAGI (reference sequence). The length of the CDR3 is 15 residues. Losses at the gene ends were 6 bases for V and 5 bases for J; bases not matched to a gene: 7. Method: immunoSEQ multiplex PCR; TCRdb's copy keeps in-frame clones and lacks some. The repertoire holds about 340,000 clones, with roughly 89% as singletons. This clonotype was sampled from a woman aged 18 to 35 in good health and CMV-seronegative. The chain recombines TRBV6-6 with TRBJ2-5, with 12 nucleotides matching TRBD2. The sample comprised PBMCs. The CDR3 nucleotides are TGTGCCAGCAGCAGAGGACTAGCGGGACGGGAGACCCAGTACTTC. Its translation is CASSRGLAGRETQYF.